A selection of T cell receptor beta chains follows, all from one sample in a study of T cell responses to AZD1222 COVID-19 vaccine. Profiled with immunoSEQ multiplex PCR; TCRdb holds only in-frame clones, not every one. The table shows about 120,000 clones, with roughly 91% occurring only once. The input for sequencing was peripheral blood, taken 28 days after the second AZD1222 dose. The receptor source for this set is an adult who received the AZD1222 COVID-19 vaccine. Both conserved end residues are part of each CDR3. Fields, in order: clone size, V gene, D gene, J gene, CDR3 protein, CDR3 DNA. D genes are given only for firm matches. Clone size is stated in some rows and not others, as once, few, many or a class when expanded.

once	TRBV18	TRBD1	TRBJ1-2	CASSPETGAHGYTF	TGTGCCAGCTCACCAGAGACAGGGGCACATGGCTACACCTTC
NA	TRBV7-2	TRBD2	TRBJ2-5	CASSDRGLEETQYF	TGTGCCAGCAGCGATCGCGGACTAGAGGAGACCCAGTACTTC
NA	TRBV5-5	NA	TRBJ1-1	CASSLQWASGEAFF	TGTGCCAGCAGCTTGCAGTGGGCATCAGGGGAAGCTTTCTTT
NA	TRBV29-1	NA	TRBJ2-1	CSALSPGVYNEQFF	TGCAGCGCCCTGTCCCCAGGGGTCTACAATGAGCAGTTCTTC
NA	TRBV7-2	NA	TRBJ2-5	CASSLGGTYQYF	TGTGCCAGCAGCTTAGGAGGGACTTACCAGTACTTC
NA	TRBV19	TRBD2	TRBJ2-5	CASSSWASGYQETQYF	TGTGCCAGTAGCTCATGGGCTAGCGGGTACCAAGAGACCCAGTACTTC
once	TRBV4-3	TRBD1	TRBJ1-6	CASSQDLQGGSPLHF	TGCGCCAGCAGCCAAGATCTACAGGGGGGATCACCCCTCCACTTT
NA	TRBV6-5	NA	TRBJ2-6	CASSIYRSGANVLTF	TGTGCCAGCAGTATCTACAGGTCTGGGGCCAACGTCCTGACTTTC
NA	TRBV7-2	NA	TRBJ1-1	CASSLSRGHTEAFF	TGTGCCAGCAGCTTATCCAGGGGTCACACTGAAGCTTTCTTT
NA	TRBV5-4	NA	TRBJ2-7	CASSIQGSDYEQYF	TGTGCCAGCAGCATACAGGGTTCAGACTACGAGCAGTACTTC
NA	TRBV7-2	NA	TRBJ1-3	CASSLSPGPGNTIYF	TGTGCCAGCAGCTTAAGTCCAGGTCCTGGAAACACCATATATTTT